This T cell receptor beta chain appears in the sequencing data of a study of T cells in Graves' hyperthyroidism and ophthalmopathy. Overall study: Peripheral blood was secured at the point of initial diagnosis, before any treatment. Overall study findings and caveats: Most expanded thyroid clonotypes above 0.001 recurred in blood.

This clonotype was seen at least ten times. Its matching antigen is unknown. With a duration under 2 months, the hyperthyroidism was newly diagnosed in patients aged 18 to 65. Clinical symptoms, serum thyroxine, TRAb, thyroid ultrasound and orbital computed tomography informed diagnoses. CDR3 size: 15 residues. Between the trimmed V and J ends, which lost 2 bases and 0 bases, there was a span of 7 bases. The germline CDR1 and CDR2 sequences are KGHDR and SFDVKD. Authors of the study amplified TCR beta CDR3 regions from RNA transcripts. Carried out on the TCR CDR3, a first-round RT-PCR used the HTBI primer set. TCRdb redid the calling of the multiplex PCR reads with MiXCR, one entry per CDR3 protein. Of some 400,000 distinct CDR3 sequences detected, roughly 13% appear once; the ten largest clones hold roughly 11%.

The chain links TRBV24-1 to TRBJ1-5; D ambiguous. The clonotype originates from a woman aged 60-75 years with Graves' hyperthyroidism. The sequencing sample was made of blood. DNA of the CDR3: TGTGCCACCAGTGATTCATCGGGTAGCAATCAGCCCCAGCATTTT. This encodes CATSDSSGSNQPQHF.